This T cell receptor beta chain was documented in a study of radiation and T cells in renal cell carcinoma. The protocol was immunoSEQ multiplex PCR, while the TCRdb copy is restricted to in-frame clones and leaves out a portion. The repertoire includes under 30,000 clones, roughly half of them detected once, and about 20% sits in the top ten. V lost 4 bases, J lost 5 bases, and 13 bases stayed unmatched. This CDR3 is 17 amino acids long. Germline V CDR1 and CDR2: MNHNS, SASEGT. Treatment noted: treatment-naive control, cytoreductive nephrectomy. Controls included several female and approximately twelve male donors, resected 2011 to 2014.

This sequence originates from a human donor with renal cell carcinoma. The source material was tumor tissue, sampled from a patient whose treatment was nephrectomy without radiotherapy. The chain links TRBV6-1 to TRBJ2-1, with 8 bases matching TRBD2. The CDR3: CASSVLTGTSDDNEQFF. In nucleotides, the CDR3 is TGTGCCAGCAGTGTGCTTACCGGGACTAGTGATGACAATGAGCAGTTCTTC.